The rows below give T cell receptor beta chains drawn from one sample of a study of regulatory T cells in long-lasting Graves disease. TCRdb passed the multiplex PCR reads through MiXCR, listing each CDR3 protein once. The table includes around 400,000 distinct CDR3 sequences, over 12% detected once. The sample was also reused in another study, on T cells in Graves' hyperthyroidism and ophthalmopathy.

The sequencing here drew on peripheral blood mononuclear cells (PBMCs), taken at new diagnosis, from a patient treated with antithyroid drugs. Receptor source: a woman aged 40-49 years with Graves disease. The CDR3 runs from the conserved cysteine through the conserved F or W. A D gene is named only where the DNA matches it firmly. For some rows the clone size is stated as once, few or many, or as a class when expanded; others skip it.

j_gene: TRBJ2-3
v_gene: TRBV12-3/TRBV12-4
abundance: many
d_gene: TRBD2
CDR3aa: CASSLAGGSPDTQYF
CDR3nt: TGTGCCAGCAGTTTAGCCGGCGGGAGCCCAGATACGCAGTATTTT

j_gene: TRBJ2-7
v_gene: TRBV9
abundance: -
d_gene: -
CDR3aa: CASSVADTRGEQYF
CDR3nt: TGTGCCAGCAGCGTAGCCGATACCCGGGGCGAGCAGTACTTC

j_gene: TRBJ2-5
v_gene: TRBV14
abundance: many
d_gene: -
CDR3aa: CASSQGGKETQYF
CDR3nt: TGTGCCAGCAGCCAGGGGGGAAAAGAGACCCAGTACTTC

j_gene: TRBJ2-1
v_gene: TRBV14
abundance: many
d_gene: -
CDR3aa: CASSQIGAPGTNTYNEQFF
CDR3nt: TGTGCCAGCAGCCAAATAGGGGCCCCGGGGACAAACACCTACAATGAGCAGTTCTTC

j_gene: TRBJ1-1
v_gene: TRBV4-1
abundance: once
d_gene: -
CDR3aa: CASGPNIGVMNTEAFF
CDR3nt: TGCGCCAGCGGCCCAAACATCGGGGTAATGAACACTGAAGCTTTCTTT

j_gene: TRBJ2-1
v_gene: TRBV11-2
abundance: few
d_gene: -
CDR3aa: CASSLAPGPYNEQFF
CDR3nt: TGTGCCAGCAGCTTGGCACCGGGACCGTACAATGAGCAGTTCTTC

j_gene: TRBJ1-1
v_gene: TRBV12-3/TRBV12-4
abundance: -
d_gene: -
CDR3aa: CASTRGGYTEAFF
CDR3nt: TGTGCCAGCACAAGGGGGGGGTACACTGAAGCTTTCTTT

j_gene: TRBJ2-3
v_gene: TRBV12-3/TRBV12-4
abundance: -
d_gene: -
CDR3aa: CASSFAGRSTDTQYF
CDR3nt: TGTGCCAGCAGTTTCGCGGGTAGAAGCACAGATACGCAGTATTTT

j_gene: TRBJ2-3
v_gene: TRBV10-1
abundance: many
d_gene: -
CDR3aa: CASSEFAGQSTDTQYF
CDR3nt: TGCGCCAGCAGTGAATTTGCGGGCCAAAGCACAGATACGCAGTATTTT

j_gene: TRBJ2-3
v_gene: TRBV9
abundance: -
d_gene: -
CDR3aa: CASSVGGARGTDTQYF
CDR3nt: TGTGCCAGCAGCGTGGGGGGGGCGCGGGGCACAGATACGCAGTATTTT

j_gene: TRBJ1-2
v_gene: TRBV28
abundance: few
d_gene: -
CDR3aa: CASSFDGYTF
CDR3nt: TGTGCCAGCAGTTTTGATGGCTACACCTTC

j_gene: TRBJ2-3
v_gene: TRBV7-9
abundance: many
d_gene: TRBD2
CDR3aa: CASSLSAGGGGSTDTQYF
CDR3nt: TGTGCCAGCAGCTTATCTGCGGGAGGAGGGGGAAGCACAGATACGCAGTATTTT

j_gene: TRBJ2-4
v_gene: TRBV19
abundance: many
d_gene: TRBD2
CDR3aa: CASSIGGIGKNIQYF
CDR3nt: TGTGCCAGTAGTATCGGGGGGATTGGCAAAAACATTCAGTACTTC

j_gene: TRBJ1-6
v_gene: TRBV6-1
abundance: many
d_gene: -
CDR3aa: CASSPDSSYSPLHF
CDR3nt: TGTGCCAGCAGTCCGGACAGTTCCTATTCACCCCTCCACTTT

j_gene: TRBJ1-5
v_gene: TRBV28
abundance: few
d_gene: TRBD1
CDR3aa: CASSPMTGGQPQHF
CDR3nt: TGTGCCAGCAGTCCAATGACAGGGGGTCAGCCCCAGCATTTT

j_gene: TRBJ2-1
v_gene: TRBV27
abundance: many
d_gene: TRBD2
CDR3aa: CASSIGVNGRASYNEQFF
CDR3nt: TGTGCCAGCAGTATAGGGGTGAACGGGAGGGCCTCCTACAATGAGCAGTTCTTC

j_gene: TRBJ1-4
v_gene: TRBV2
abundance: many
d_gene: -
CDR3aa: CASIRTDSSTNEKLFF
CDR3nt: TGTGCCAGCATCCGGACAGACAGCTCAACTAATGAAAAACTGTTTTTT

j_gene: TRBJ2-1
v_gene: TRBV7-8
abundance: -
d_gene: TRBD2
CDR3aa: CASSYSGLVVPNEQFF
CDR3nt: TGTGCCAGCAGCTACTCAGGACTAGTAGTTCCCAATGAGCAGTTCTTC

j_gene: TRBJ2-7
v_gene: TRBV13
abundance: many
d_gene: TRBD2
CDR3aa: CASRLAGTSYEQYF
CDR3nt: TGTGCCAGCAGATTAGCGGGTACCTCCTACGAGCAGTACTTC

j_gene: TRBJ2-2
v_gene: TRBV5-1
abundance: few
d_gene: -
CDR3aa: CASSFSRAPNTGELFF
CDR3nt: TGCGCCAGCAGCTTTAGTCGTGCACCAAACACCGGGGAGCTGTTTTTT

j_gene: TRBJ2-3
v_gene: TRBV5-1
abundance: few
d_gene: TRBD2
CDR3aa: CASSIGLAGGTDTQYF
CDR3nt: TGCGCCAGCAGCATAGGACTAGCGGGAGGGACAGATACGCAGTATTTT

j_gene: TRBJ2-1
v_gene: TRBV12-3/TRBV12-4
abundance: few
d_gene: TRBD2
CDR3aa: CASRSYIFGSGGWDEQFF
CDR3nt: TGTGCCAGCAGAAGTTATATTTTTGGTAGCGGGGGGTGGGATGAGCAGTTCTTC

j_gene: TRBJ2-3
v_gene: TRBV5-6
abundance: -
d_gene: -
CDR3aa: CASRQGRRTVTDTQYF
CDR3nt: TGTGCCAGCAGACAAGGACGTAGGACAGTCACAGATACGCAGTATTTT

j_gene: TRBJ1-1
v_gene: TRBV5-1
abundance: many
d_gene: -
CDR3aa: CASSLTQGVEAFF
CDR3nt: TGCGCCAGCAGCTTGACACAGGGAGTTGAAGCTTTCTTT

j_gene: TRBJ2-7
v_gene: TRBV2
abundance: many
d_gene: -
CDR3aa: CASRGFHEQYF
CDR3nt: TGTGCCAGCAGGGGTTTCCACGAGCAGTACTTC

j_gene: TRBJ2-5
v_gene: TRBV27
abundance: -
d_gene: -
CDR3aa: CASSSGARRETQYF
CDR3nt: TGTGCCAGCAGTTCAGGGGCGCGACGAGAGACCCAGTACTTC

j_gene: TRBJ2-2
v_gene: TRBV11-2
abundance: many
d_gene: -
CDR3aa: CASSLSLTGELFF
CDR3nt: TGTGCCAGCAGTTTGTCCCTCACCGGGGAGCTGTTTTTT

j_gene: TRBJ1-6
v_gene: TRBV6-5
abundance: many
d_gene: -
CDR3aa: CASSYSMEGPNNSPLHF
CDR3nt: TGTGCCAGCAGTTACTCGATGGAGGGACCAAATAATTCACCCCTCCACTTT

j_gene: TRBJ2-3
v_gene: TRBV11-2
abundance: many
d_gene: -
CDR3aa: CASSLVEDTQYF
CDR3nt: TGTGCCAGCAGCTTAGTGGAAGATACGCAGTATTTT

j_gene: TRBJ1-5
v_gene: TRBV24-1
abundance: many
d_gene: TRBD1
CDR3aa: CATSDGGGGNQPQHF
CDR3nt: TGTGCCACCAGTGATGGAGGGGGCGGCAATCAGCCCCAGCATTTT

j_gene: TRBJ1-6
v_gene: TRBV29-1
abundance: few
d_gene: -
CDR3aa: CSVEDLHRVGSPLHF
CDR3nt: TGCAGCGTTGAAGATCTTCACAGGGTTGGTTCACCCCTCCACTTT

j_gene: TRBJ2-7
v_gene: TRBV15
abundance: few
d_gene: -
CDR3aa: CATSGKTNSYEQYF
CDR3nt: TGTGCCACCAGCGGTAAGACTAATTCCTACGAGCAGTACTTC

j_gene: TRBJ2-7
v_gene: TRBV10-3
abundance: -
d_gene: TRBD2
CDR3aa: CAISESAAGTSGSEQYF
CDR3nt: TGTGCCATCAGTGAGTCAGCCGCCGGGACTAGCGGGAGTGAGCAGTACTTC

j_gene: TRBJ1-1
v_gene: TRBV18
abundance: few
d_gene: -
CDR3aa: CASSPGWVNTEAFF
CDR3nt: TGTGCCAGCTCACCGGGTTGGGTGAACACTGAAGCTTTCTTT

j_gene: TRBJ1-2
v_gene: TRBV7-9
abundance: few
d_gene: -
CDR3aa: CASKPDVYGYTF
CDR3nt: TGTGCCAGCAAACCCGATGTCTATGGCTACACCTTC

j_gene: TRBJ2-1
v_gene: TRBV9
abundance: many
d_gene: -
CDR3aa: CASSVEGPGLHNEQFF
CDR3nt: TGTGCCAGCAGCGTAGAGGGTCCCGGCCTACACAATGAGCAGTTCTTC

j_gene: TRBJ1-4
v_gene: TRBV6-2/TRBV6-3
abundance: -
d_gene: TRBD1
CDR3aa: CASKGQGRGPNEKLFF
CDR3nt: TGTGCCAGCAAAGGACAAGGGAGGGGGCCGAATGAAAAACTGTTTTTT

j_gene: TRBJ2-1
v_gene: TRBV10-2
abundance: few
d_gene: TRBD1
CDR3aa: CASRLTRDRAYNEQFF
CDR3nt: TGCGCCAGCAGACTCACCCGGGACAGGGCTTACAATGAGCAGTTCTTC

j_gene: TRBJ2-5
v_gene: TRBV24-1
abundance: -
d_gene: -
CDR3aa: CATSDLGSGAWETQYF
CDR3nt: TGTGCCACCAGTGATTTGGGGTCGGGTGCGTGGGAGACCCAGTACTTC

j_gene: TRBJ2-7
v_gene: TRBV20-1
abundance: many
d_gene: -
CDR3aa: CSARSVSGSYEQYF
CDR3nt: TGCAGTGCTAGATCGGTCTCTGGCTCCTACGAGCAGTACTTC

j_gene: TRBJ2-5
v_gene: TRBV6-2/TRBV6-3
abundance: many
d_gene: TRBD1
CDR3aa: CASSSGQGEETQYF
CDR3nt: TGTGCCAGCAGTTCGGGACAGGGGGAAGAGACCCAGTACTTC

j_gene: TRBJ2-7
v_gene: TRBV28
abundance: -
d_gene: TRBD2
CDR3aa: CASSLVAGGSSYEQYF
CDR3nt: TGTGCCAGCAGTTTGGTAGCGGGAGGGAGCTCCTACGAGCAGTACTTC

j_gene: TRBJ2-7
v_gene: TRBV11-2
abundance: many
d_gene: -
CDR3aa: CASITPSSVSYEQYF
CDR3nt: TGTGCCAGTATAACCCCGTCGTCGGTTTCCTACGAGCAGTACTTC

j_gene: TRBJ1-4
v_gene: TRBV6-5
abundance: many
d_gene: TRBD1
CDR3aa: CASSSQGAGKLFF
CDR3nt: TGTGCCAGCAGTTCTCAGGGGGCAGGAAAACTGTTTTTT

j_gene: TRBJ1-1
v_gene: TRBV20-1
abundance: -
d_gene: -
CDR3aa: CSARDRDHNTEAFF
CDR3nt: TGCAGTGCTAGAGACCGGGACCACAACACTGAAGCTTTCTTT

j_gene: TRBJ1-1
v_gene: TRBV12-3/TRBV12-4
abundance: many
d_gene: -
CDR3aa: CASSLTRAHGTEAFF
CDR3nt: TGTGCCAGCAGTTTGACCAGGGCCCACGGCACTGAAGCTTTCTTT

j_gene: TRBJ2-1
v_gene: TRBV24-1
abundance: -
d_gene: TRBD1
CDR3aa: CATSEWGQGPYNEQFF
CDR3nt: TGTGCCACCAGTGAGTGGGGACAGGGACCCTACAATGAGCAGTTCTTC

j_gene: TRBJ2-7
v_gene: TRBV27
abundance: many
d_gene: -
CDR3aa: CASSSGRPGSEQYF
CDR3nt: TGTGCCAGCAGTTCGGGACGGCCAGGAAGCGAGCAGTACTTC

j_gene: TRBJ1-4
v_gene: TRBV11-1
abundance: many
d_gene: -
CDR3aa: CASSLGSGEKLFF
CDR3nt: TGTGCCAGCAGCCTTGGGTCTGGAGAAAAACTGTTTTTT

j_gene: TRBJ2-1
v_gene: TRBV5-6
abundance: -
d_gene: -
CDR3aa: CASSFGSGGWGNEQFF
CDR3nt: TGTGCCAGCAGTTTTGGTAGCGGAGGATGGGGCAATGAGCAGTTCTTC

j_gene: TRBJ1-3
v_gene: TRBV12-3/TRBV12-4
abundance: -
d_gene: -
CDR3aa: CASSPIYF
CDR3nt: TGTGCCAGCAGTCCGATATATTTT

j_gene: TRBJ2-2
v_gene: TRBV12-3/TRBV12-4
abundance: -
d_gene: -
CDR3aa: CASSLNAGQLFF
CDR3nt: TGTGCCAGCAGCCTGAATGCGGGACAGCTGTTTTTT

j_gene: TRBJ1-1
v_gene: TRBV14
abundance: few
d_gene: TRBD1
CDR3aa: CASSQGQGTVAFF
CDR3nt: TGTGCCAGCAGCCAAGGACAGGGTACGGTAGCTTTCTTT

j_gene: TRBJ2-7
v_gene: TRBV9
abundance: -
d_gene: TRBD2
CDR3aa: CASSVSGGPSNYEQYF
CDR3nt: TGTGCCAGCAGCGTATCGGGAGGGCCTTCGAACTACGAGCAGTACTTC